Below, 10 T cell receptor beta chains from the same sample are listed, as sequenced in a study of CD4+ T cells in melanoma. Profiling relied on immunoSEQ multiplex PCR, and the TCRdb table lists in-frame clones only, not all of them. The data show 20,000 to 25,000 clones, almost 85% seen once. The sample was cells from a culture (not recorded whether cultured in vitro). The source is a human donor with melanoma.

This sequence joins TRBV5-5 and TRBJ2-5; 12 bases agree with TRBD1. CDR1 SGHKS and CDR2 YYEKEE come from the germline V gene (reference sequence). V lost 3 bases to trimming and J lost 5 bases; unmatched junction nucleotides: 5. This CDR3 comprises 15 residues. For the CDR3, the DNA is TGTGCCAGCAGCTCCGGGACAGGGGGCTTTGAGACCCAGTACTTC. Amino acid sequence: CASSSGTGGFETQYF.

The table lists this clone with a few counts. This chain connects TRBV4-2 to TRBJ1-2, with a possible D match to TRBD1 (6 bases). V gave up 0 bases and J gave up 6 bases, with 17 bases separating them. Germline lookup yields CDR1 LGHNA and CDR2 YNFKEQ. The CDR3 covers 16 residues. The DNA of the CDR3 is TGTGCCAGCAGCCAAGATATCCGGGACACACGTCATGGCTACACCTTC. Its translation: CASSQDIRDTRHGYTF.

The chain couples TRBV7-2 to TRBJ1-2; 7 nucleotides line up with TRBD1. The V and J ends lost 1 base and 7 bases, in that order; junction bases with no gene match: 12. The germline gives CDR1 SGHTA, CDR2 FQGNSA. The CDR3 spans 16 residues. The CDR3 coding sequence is TGTGCCAGCAGCTTAGAGGCGGCGGCAGGGGGATTTGGCTACACCTTC. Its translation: CASSLEAAAGGFGYTF.

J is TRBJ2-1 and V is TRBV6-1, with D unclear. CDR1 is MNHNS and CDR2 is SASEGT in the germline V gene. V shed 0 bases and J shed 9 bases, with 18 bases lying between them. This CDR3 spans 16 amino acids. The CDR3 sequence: CASSEARTYRPTEQFF. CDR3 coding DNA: TGTGCCAGCAGTGAAGCCCGGACCTACCGCCCTACTGAGCAGTTCTTC.

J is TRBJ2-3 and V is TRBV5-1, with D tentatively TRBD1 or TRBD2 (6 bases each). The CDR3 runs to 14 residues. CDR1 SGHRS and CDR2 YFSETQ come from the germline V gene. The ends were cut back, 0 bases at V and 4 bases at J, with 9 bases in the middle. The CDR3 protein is CASSLEGGPDTQYF. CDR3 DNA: TGCGCCAGCAGCTTGGAGGGGGGACCAGATACGCAGTATTTT. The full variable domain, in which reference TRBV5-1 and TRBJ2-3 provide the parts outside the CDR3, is KAGVTQTPRYLIKTRGQQVTLSCSPISGHRSVSWYQQTPGQGLQFLFEYFSETQRNKGNFPGRFSGRQFSNSRSEMNVSTLELGDSALYLCASSLEGGPDTQYFGPGTRLTVL.

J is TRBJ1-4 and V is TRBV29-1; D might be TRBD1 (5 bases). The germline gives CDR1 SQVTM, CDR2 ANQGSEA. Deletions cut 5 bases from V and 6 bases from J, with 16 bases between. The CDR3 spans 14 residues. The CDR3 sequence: CSVRLGGGYEKLFF. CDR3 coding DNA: TGCAGCGTTCGTCTGGGTGGGGGGTATGAAAAACTGTTTTTT.

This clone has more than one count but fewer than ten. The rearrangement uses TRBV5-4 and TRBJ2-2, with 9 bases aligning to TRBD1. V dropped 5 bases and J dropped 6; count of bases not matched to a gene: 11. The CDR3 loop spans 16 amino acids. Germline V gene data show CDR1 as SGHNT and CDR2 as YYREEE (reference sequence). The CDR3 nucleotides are TGTGCCAGCAGACACGCCGGGACAGGGATAGCCGGGGAGCTGTTTTTT. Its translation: CASRHAGTGIAGELFF.

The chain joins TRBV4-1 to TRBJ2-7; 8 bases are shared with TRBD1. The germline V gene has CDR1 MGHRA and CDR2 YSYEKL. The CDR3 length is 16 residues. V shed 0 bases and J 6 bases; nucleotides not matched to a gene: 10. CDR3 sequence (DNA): TGCGCCAGCAGCCAAGAGCCCGGGACAGGCAGAGTCGAGCAGTACTTC. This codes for CASSQEPGTGRVEQYF.

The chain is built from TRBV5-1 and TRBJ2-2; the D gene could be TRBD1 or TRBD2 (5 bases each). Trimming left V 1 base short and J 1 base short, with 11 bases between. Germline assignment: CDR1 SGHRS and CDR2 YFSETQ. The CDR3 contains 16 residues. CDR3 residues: CASSLFGAGNTGELFF. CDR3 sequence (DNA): TGCGCCAGCAGCTTGTTCGGGGCGGGGAACACCGGGGAGCTGTTTTTT.

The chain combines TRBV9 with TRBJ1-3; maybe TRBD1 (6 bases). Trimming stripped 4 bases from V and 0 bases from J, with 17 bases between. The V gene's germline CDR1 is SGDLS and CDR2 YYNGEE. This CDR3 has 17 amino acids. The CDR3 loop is CASSFSGAVRSGNTIYF. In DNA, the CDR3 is TGTGCCAGCAGCTTCTCAGGGGCCGTACGCTCTGGAAACACCATATATTTT.